Listed below are T cell receptor beta chains from one sample, sequenced in a study of OX40 agonist ivuxolimab in advanced cancers. Produced via immunoSEQ multiplex PCR; TCRdb's table is partial and in-frame only. The table has over 95,000 clones, about 86% seen once. The sample consisted of CD4+ or CD8+ T cells sorted from blood, taken in a trial of the OX40 agonist ivuxolimab. All receptors come from an adult with an advanced solid tumor such as melanoma, head and neck, liver or kidney cancer. The CDR3 runs from the conserved cysteine through the conserved F or W. The D gene is left open where the match is weak. Only part of the rows carry a size: once, few, many, or a class if the clone is expanded.

abundance	j_gene	d_gene	v_gene	CDR3nt	CDR3aa
NA	TRBJ1-1	NA	TRBV11-3	TGTGCCAGCAGCTCCGACCATAACACTGAAGCTTTCTTT	CASSSDHNTEAFF
NA	TRBJ1-4	NA	TRBV5-8	TGTGCCAGCAGCTTGGAGGAGAACTTTAATGAAAAACTGTTTTTT	CASSLEENFNEKLFF
NA	TRBJ2-2	TRBD2	TRBV5-1	TGCGCCAGCAGCCGAACGACTAGCGGGGCTCGATGGGAGCTGTTTTTT	CASSRTTSGARWELFF
NA	TRBJ2-7	TRBD1	TRBV18	TGTGCCAGCTCACCAGGGGGACAGCTCGAGCAGTACTTC	CASSPGGQLEQYF
NA	TRBJ2-1	NA	TRBV19	TGTGCCGCCAGTGGAGCGAGAGCCCGCGTCTCCTACAATGAGCAGTTCTTC	CAASGARARVSYNEQFF
NA	TRBJ2-7	TRBD1	TRBV4-3	TGCGCCAGCAGCCTGGGGACAGGCCTCGCCTCCTACGAGCAGTACTTC	CASSLGTGLASYEQYF
NA	TRBJ1-3	NA	TRBV7-9	TGTGCCAGCAGCTTAGCTGGCCGACTGGCTGGAAACACCATATATTTT	CASSLAGRLAGNTIYF
NA	TRBJ1-1	NA	TRBV28	TGTGCCAGCACCCAACAGGGTTTCACTGAAGCTTTCTTT	CASTQQGFTEAFF
NA	TRBJ2-7	TRBD2	TRBV18	TGTGCCAGCTCACGTTTGACTAGCGGGGGCCACGAGCAGTACTTC	CASSRLTSGGHEQYF
NA	TRBJ1-3	NA	TRBV6-1	TGTGCCAGCATCCAAGGAAACACCATATATTTT	CASIQGNTIYF
few	TRBJ1-1	NA	TRBV27	TGTGCCAGCACCCGCGGGGGGGTGTACACTGAAGCTTTCTTT	CASTRGGVYTEAFF
NA	TRBJ1-2	TRBD1	TRBV6-5	TGTGCCAGCAGAATGACAGGGTCCAACTATGGCTACACCTTC	CASRMTGSNYGYTF
NA	TRBJ2-7	NA	TRBV29-1	TGCAGCGTCGATGACAGGAGCTCCTACGAGCAGTACTTC	CSVDDRSSYEQYF
NA	TRBJ2-2	NA	TRBV5-5	TGTGCCAGCAGCTTCCGTGCTGGAGTAAACACCGGGGAGCTGTTTTTT	CASSFRAGVNTGELFF
NA	TRBJ2-7	TRBD1	TRBV7-3	TGTGCCAGCAGCTTAACCCCCGGGACAGGGACCTACGAGCAGTACTTC	CASSLTPGTGTYEQYF
few	TRBJ2-1	NA	TRBV7-3	TGTGCCAGCAGCTCCCCGGCGGGCAACAATGAGCAGTTCTTC	CASSSPAGNNEQFF
NA	TRBJ2-2	NA	TRBV7-9	TGTGCCAGCAGCCATAGCGGTGGTGGGACCGGGGAGCTGTTTTTT	CASSHSGGGTGELFF
NA	TRBJ2-2	NA	TRBV15	TGTGCCACCAGCAAACACCGCCAAGGGCGGAACACCGGGGAGCTGTTTTTT	CATSKHRQGRNTGELFF
NA	TRBJ2-7	NA	TRBV11-2	TGTGCCAGCAGCTTACGACATCCCTACGAGCAGTACTTC	CASSLRHPYEQYF
once	TRBJ2-2	TRBD2	TRBV6-5	TGTGCCAGTTCGGCGGTAGCGGGAGAGTCGGGGGAGCTGTTTTTT	CASSAVAGESGELFF
NA	TRBJ2-3	TRBD2	TRBV19	TGTGCCAGTAGCACTAGCGGGGGATCAACAGATACGCAGTATTTT	CASSTSGGSTDTQYF
NA	TRBJ1-3	TRBD1	TRBV19	TGTGCCAGTAGTACAGGGGGCTCTGGAAACACCATATATTTT	CASSTGGSGNTIYF
NA	TRBJ2-2	NA	TRBV28	TGTGCCAGCAGTTTTGGCGGGGCGAACACCGGGGAGCTGTTTTTT	CASSFGGANTGELFF
NA	TRBJ2-1	NA	TRBV20-1	TGCAGTGCTCCCCTTGACAGGGAGCAGTTCTTC	CSAPLDREQFF
NA	TRBJ2-7	NA	TRBV12-5	TGTGCTAGTGGGGGGATCTACGAGCAGTACTTC	CASGGIYEQYF
NA	TRBJ1-5	TRBD1	TRBV5-6	TGTGCCAGCAGTTACAGGGGCACTAGCCCGCTGAATCAGCCCCAGCATTTT	CASSYRGTSPLNQPQHF
NA	TRBJ2-3	NA	TRBV4-3	TGCGCCAGCACCCAGAACTTAGCAGCAGATACGCAGTATTTT	CASTQNLAADTQYF
NA	TRBJ1-1	NA	TRBV10-2	TGCGCCAGCAGTGATTTAACGAACACTGAAGCTTTCTTT	CASSDLTNTEAFF
NA	TRBJ2-7	NA	TRBV7-3	TGTGCCAGCAGCTCCTTAGCAGGCGAGCAGTACTTC	CASSSLAGEQYF
NA	TRBJ2-1	TRBD1	TRBV7-2	TGTGCCAGCAGGAAGAGGGGCCAGGGGGCCAATGAGCAGTTCTTC	CASRKRGQGANEQFF
NA	TRBJ1-5	NA	TRBV18	TGTGCCAGCTCACCGGTACAGGGAACGAGTCAGCCCCAGCATTTT	CASSPVQGTSQPQHF
NA	TRBJ2-7	TRBD1	TRBV5-4	TGTGCCAGCAGCCGACAGGGGATCGACGAGCAGTACTTC	CASSRQGIDEQYF
NA	TRBJ2-7	NA	TRBV19	TGTGCCAGTAGTATAGACAACAGGCGTACCTACGAGCAGTACTTC	CASSIDNRRTYEQYF
NA	TRBJ2-5	TRBD1	TRBV19	TGTGCCAGTAGTATAGGAGGGACAGGGGGACGAGAGACCCAGTACTTC	CASSIGGTGGRETQYF
NA	TRBJ2-4	NA	TRBV20-1	TGCAGTGCTAGAGTAAGGGAGGTTCAGTACTTC	CSARVREVQYF
NA	TRBJ1-5	TRBD1	TRBV18	TGTGCCAGCTCACCCGGACAGGGGATTTATCAGCCCCAGCATTTT	CASSPGQGIYQPQHF
NA	TRBJ2-1	NA	TRBV2	TGTGCCAGCCAGGTCGACCGAGGGAATGAGCAGTTCTTC	CASQVDRGNEQFF
NA	TRBJ2-7	TRBD2	TRBV6-5	TGTGCCAGCAGTTCAGGACTAGCGGTTTGGCAGTACTTC	CASSSGLAVWQYF
NA	TRBJ1-6	NA	TRBV6-1	TGTGCCAGCAGTGAAACTCTCAAAGGAAGCTCCTATAATTCACCCCTCCACTTT	CASSETLKGSSYNSPLHF
NA	TRBJ1-1	NA	TRBV7-8	TGTGCCAGCAGCTTCGAGGCGAGGAACACTGAAGCTTTCTTT	CASSFEARNTEAFF
NA	TRBJ1-1	NA	TRBV6-5	TGTGCCAGCAGTAGGGACCTTCGGGATTCTGAAGCTTTCTTT	CASSRDLRDSEAFF
NA	TRBJ1-3	NA	TRBV5-5	TGTGCCAGCAGCTTGGTCCCCGATTCTGGAAACACCATATATTTT	CASSLVPDSGNTIYF